A selection of T cell receptor beta chains follows, all from one sample in a study of vaccination and CD4 T cells after COVID-19. No antigen is known for these receptors. TCRdb recomputed calls from the PCR reads with MiXCR, one row per CDR3 protein. This repertoire shows 7,000 to 9,500 distinct CDR3 sequences, approximately 70% found once; its top ten account for around 30%. Sample: CD4+ T cells from blood, cultured in vitro. These receptors came from a human donor who had recovered from COVID-19. CDR3s include the opening cysteine and the closing phenylalanine or tryptophan. D genes are given only for firm matches. Size values are once, few and many counts, or a class for expanded clones, and some rows have none.

j_call,cdr3_length,v_call,d_call,clone_size,cdr3_nt,cdr3_aa
TRBJ1-1,13,TRBV27,.,.,TGTGCCAGCAGTTTGCGGGCGAACACTGAAGCTTTCTTT,CASSLRANTEAFF
TRBJ2-7,17,TRBV6-2/TRBV6-3,TRBD1,.,TGTGCCAGCAGTTACGGGCTCAACAGGGGGCTGAATTACGAGCAGTACTTC,CASSYGLNRGLNYEQYF
TRBJ2-2,17,TRBV6-1,.,.,TGTGCCAGCAGTATAATCACCGGGAGAGTGAACACCGGGGAGCTGTTTTTT,CASSIITGRVNTGELFF
TRBJ1-5,14,TRBV10-3,.,.,TGTGCCATCAGTGAGTCGAATGCAAATCAGCCCCAGCATTTT,CAISESNANQPQHF
TRBJ2-5,12,TRBV6-2/TRBV6-3,.,once,TGTGCCAGCAGTCCTATATCGGAGACCCAGTACTTC,CASSPISETQYF
TRBJ1-1,14,TRBV7-2,.,few,TGTGCCAGCAGCCAAACGAGTTCGAGCACTGAAGCTTTCTTT,CASSQTSSSTEAFF
TRBJ1-1,15,TRBV7-2,.,once,TGTGCCAGCAGCTCAAATACGGGCGTCTTAACTGAAGCTTTCTTT,CASSSNTGVLTEAFF
TRBJ2-3,13,TRBV6-1,.,.,TGTGCCAGCAGTGGACTAGTGGCAGATACGCAGTATTTT,CASSGLVADTQYF
TRBJ2-6,17,TRBV9,TRBD1,.,TGTGCCAGCAGCGCCGGGACAGGAGACTCTGGGGCCAACGTCCTGACTTTC,CASSAGTGDSGANVLTF
TRBJ1-1,12,TRBV5-8,.,.,TGTGCCAGCAGCTTTACAGACACTGAAGCTTTCTTT,CASSFTDTEAFF
TRBJ2-5,14,TRBV6-5,.,.,TGTGCCAGCAGTTATGAAGGAAGCCAAGAGACCCAGTACTTC,CASSYEGSQETQYF
TRBJ1-5,13,TRBV12-3/TRBV12-4,.,.,TGTGCCAGCGGGGAGAATAGCAATCAGCCCCAGCATTTT,CASGENSNQPQHF
TRBJ2-7,14,TRBV20-1,.,.,TGCAGTGCTAGAGGTAGGCTAGCGTCCTACGAGCAGTACTTC,CSARGRLASYEQYF